These T cell receptor beta chains were read from a single sample in a study of cytomegalovirus exposure and HLA in healthy donors. The method was immunoSEQ multiplex PCR; TCRdb's version includes in-frame clones alone and lacks a portion of them. The sample holds under 200,000 clones; 86% are singletons and the top ten take around 6%. The material sequenced was PBMCs. The receptors stem from a woman younger than 45 in good health and CMV-seronegative. Each CDR3 is given with its conserved first and last residue. Each record gives: V gene, D gene, J gene, clone size, CDR3 DNA, CDR3 protein. A D gene is named only where the DNA matches it firmly. Size tells how often a clone was seen (once, few, many) or the class of an expanded clone, and some rows leave it out.

TRBV25-1,NA,TRBJ2-2,NA,TGTGCCAGCAGTGATTTTGGCACCGGGGAGCTGTTTTTT,CASSDFGTGELFF
TRBV18,TRBD1,TRBJ2-7,NA,TGTGCCAGCTCAGGGACAGACTCCTACGAGCAGTACTTC,CASSGTDSYEQYF
TRBV2,NA,TRBJ1-1,once,TGTGCCAGCAGTGGAGTCGGGAAAGGGAGCACTGAAGCTTTCTTT,CASSGVGKGSTEAFF
TRBV7-9,NA,TRBJ1-2,NA,TGTGCCAGCAGCCGAGTAGGGGAAGCTAACTATGGCTACACCTTC,CASSRVGEANYGYTF
TRBV9,TRBD1,TRBJ1-1,once,TGTGCCAGCAGCCCAGGGGGTTCGGACACTGAAGCTTTCTTT,CASSPGGSDTEAFF
TRBV2,NA,TRBJ1-5,few,TGTGCCAGCAAAATCACAGGGATCGACCAGCCCCAGCATTTT,CASKITGIDQPQHF
TRBV5-6,NA,TRBJ2-2,NA,TGTGCCAGCAGCTTGTTGGCAGGGGTTTCCGGGGAGCTGTTTTTT,CASSLLAGVSGELFF
TRBV7-2,NA,TRBJ1-2,NA,TGTGCCAGCAGCTTACTGTCCGGGGGGAATTTTAACTATGGCTACACCTTC,CASSLLSGGNFNYGYTF
TRBV7-2,NA,TRBJ1-1,NA,TGTGCCAGCAGCTTAGACATTCGGGCTTTCTTT,CASSLDIRAFF
TRBV27,NA,TRBJ1-2,NA,TGTGCCAGCAGTTTTCAGGGGCGGGCTTGGGATGGCTACACCTTC,CASSFQGRAWDGYTF
TRBV5-1,TRBD1,TRBJ2-7,NA,TGCGCCAGCAGCCCCGGGACAGGGGTCCACGAGCAGTACTTC,CASSPGTGVHEQYF
TRBV30,NA,TRBJ2-5,NA,TGTGCCTGGAGTAGGGGAGGGGGCTCCCAAGAGACCCAGTACTTC,CAWSRGGGSQETQYF
TRBV9,TRBD2,TRBJ2-6,NA,TGTGCCAGCAGCGGAGCGGGATGGGGCTCTGGGGCCAACGTCCTGACTTTC,CASSGAGWGSGANVLTF
TRBV19,NA,TRBJ1-4,NA,TGTGCCAGTAGAACGACAAAATCTAATGAAAAACTGTTTTTT,CASRTTKSNEKLFF
TRBV29-1,NA,TRBJ1-2,NA,TGCAGCGTTGATACGGGTGGCTACACCTTC,CSVDTGGYTF
TRBV30,TRBD1,TRBJ1-2,NA,TGTGCCTGGAGTTCAGGGGGCTATGGCTACACCTTC,CAWSSGGYGYTF
TRBV15,TRBD1,TRBJ1-5,NA,TGTGCCACCAGCATCCAAGACAGGGGCGGGCAGCCCCAGCATTTT,CATSIQDRGGQPQHF
TRBV5-1,TRBD1,TRBJ2-2,NA,TGCGCCAGCAGCTTGTGGGGACAGGGGTTAACCGGGGAGCTGTTTTTT,CASSLWGQGLTGELFF
TRBV9,TRBD2,TRBJ2-1,NA,TGTGCCAGCAGCCCCCATCGACTAGCGGCCTACAATGAGCAGTTCTTC,CASSPHRLAAYNEQFF
TRBV2,TRBD1,TRBJ2-5,NA,TGTGCCAGCAGTCTACAGGGGGCGTCCCTGGAGACCCAGTACTTC,CASSLQGASLETQYF
TRBV6-1,NA,TRBJ2-5,few,TGTGCCAGCAGTGAACCCAGGGGCGGCTTGGAGACCCAGTACTTC,CASSEPRGGLETQYF
TRBV6-6,NA,TRBJ1-5,NA,TGTGCCAGCAGTTACGCTAGGGACTGGCCCCAGCATTTT,CASSYARDWPQHF
TRBV7-3,NA,TRBJ2-2,NA,TGTGCCAGCAGCTTATTGCCGAACACCGGGGAGCTGTTTTTT,CASSLLPNTGELFF
TRBV19,TRBD1,TRBJ1-5,once,TGTGCCAGTAGTATGACAGGGAGGGAACAGCCCCAGCATTTT,CASSMTGREQPQHF
TRBV7-9,TRBD1,TRBJ2-5,NA,TGTGCCAGCAGCCCCGACAGGGTCAGAGAGACCCAGTACTTC,CASSPDRVRETQYF
TRBV7-6,TRBD2,TRBJ2-1,NA,TGTGCCAGCAGCTCCCGGACTAGCGGGGCCTTGAATGAGCAGTTCTTC,CASSSRTSGALNEQFF
TRBV9,NA,TRBJ2-5,NA,TGTGCCAGCAGCGTAGCCATGGGAGAAGGGACCCAGTACTTC,CASSVAMGEGTQYF
TRBV5-4,NA,TRBJ1-2,NA,TGTGCCAGCAGCATACCACCACAGCTGGGGGGCTACACCTTC,CASSIPPQLGGYTF
TRBV12-5,TRBD1,TRBJ1-4,NA,TGTGCTAGTGGAAACGTTAGGGGACAGGGGCGTCGAGGTGAAAAACTGTTTTTT,CASGNVRGQGRRGEKLFF
TRBV6-4,TRBD2,TRBJ2-1,medium-sized,TGTGCCAGCAGTGACGGCCTAGCGGACTACAATGAGCAGTTCTTC,CASSDGLADYNEQFF
TRBV5-4,NA,TRBJ2-1,NA,TGTGCCAGCAGCCAAGAACTCGAACTAAGTTATGAGCAGTTCTTC,CASSQELELSYEQFF
TRBV9,NA,TRBJ1-6,NA,TGTGCCAGCAGCATAACAGGCTCCTATTCACCCCTCCACTTT,CASSITGSYSPLHF
TRBV27,TRBD2,TRBJ2-1,NA,TGTGCCAGCAGCTCAATTAGGCAGCTAGCGGGGGCCAAGGGTGAGGGTGCCAATGAGCAGTTCTTC,CASSSIRQLAGAKGEGANEQFF